Described below is a single T cell receptor (beta chain) sequence and its context. TCR beta cDNA was prepared out of roughly 0.5 ug total RNA by means of a constant-region primer. Each TCR beta library was derived from three nested multiplex PCR rounds that employed slightly modified ARM-PCR. The two initial PCR rounds, approximately 10 cycles each, used TRBV1-TRBV30 forward and C-beta reverse primers. In TCRdb, the multiplex PCR reads were re-called with MiXCR into one record per CDR3 protein. The sample has fewer than 150,000 distinct CDR3 sequences; 50% to 65% are singletons. From unsorted bulk tissue weighing roughly 17-31 mg, DNA and RNA were co-extracted. This record comes from a study of tumor-infiltrating lymphocytes in primary liver carcinoma. This CDR3 has 14 amino acids. Germline values: CDR1 SGHAT, CDR2 FQNNGV.

Material for sequencing was liver tumor tissue from sampling region 1. Stated subset: tumor region T1, superior pole. The chain combines TRBV11-2 with TRBJ2-1; perhaps TRBD2 as D (5 bases). This receptor was identified in a woman aged 60-75 years with primary liver carcinoma and hepatitis B virus infection. The CDR3: CPNSLELRVNEQFF. Here the CDR3 DNA reads TGTCCCAACAGCTTAGAATTGCGGGTCAATGAGCAGTTCTTC.